Following are 14 T cell receptor beta chains from one sample sequenced in a study of cytomegalovirus exposure and HLA in healthy donors (dated by TCRdb to between 2016 and 2019). The method behind the library was the immunoSEQ multiplex PCR assay. TCRdb provides this immuneACCESS table in a form limited to in-frame rearrangements. Some clones are lacking; in checked studies, under half of them reflect an unresolved V gene, and why the rest are absent is not known. The sample yields around 73,000 clones; 80% to 90% were counted once. Of the sample, around 4% is held by the ten largest clones. Material for sequencing was PBMCs. Every receptor here comes from a woman aged 18-35 years in good health and CMV-seropositive.

This clone was detected only once. The rearrangement uses TRBV2 and TRBJ1-1; 9 nucleotides agree with TRBD1. This CDR3 has 15 amino acids. Looked up from germline, CDR1 is SNHLY and CDR2 is FYNNEI. V was clipped by 6 bases and J by 5 bases; unmatched bases: 10. The CDR3 sequence is CASSLYRDRATEAFF. The CDR3 nucleotides read TGTGCCAGCAGCTTATACCGGGACAGGGCAACTGAAGCTTTCTTT.

This clone was seen more than once but under ten times. This sample also contains other DNA sequences that code for the same CDR3. The gene calls are TRBV28 and TRBJ1-5; 8 bases align to TRBD1. The CDR3 is 14 amino acids. Germline loops: CDR1 MDHEN, CDR2 SYDVKM. The V and J ends lost 5 bases and 4 bases, in that order; junction bases with no gene match: 4. The CDR3 loop reads CASSTRQGNQPQHF. DNA for the CDR3: TGTGCCAGCAGTACTAGACAGGGGAATCAGCCCCAGCATTTT. The full variable domain, completed using reference TRBV28 and TRBJ1-5, is DVKVTQSSRYLVKRTGEKVFLECVQDMDHENMFWYRQDPGLGLRLIYFSYDVKMKEKGDIPEGYSVSREKKERFSLILESASTNQTSMYLCASSTRQGNQPQHFGDGTRLSIL.

V gene TRBV30 combines with J gene TRBJ1-1; no firm D call. The CDR3 spans 14 residues. Germline loops: CDR1 GTSNPN, CDR2 SVGIG (reference sequence). Trimming cost V 2 bases and J 2 bases, with 12 bases left between them. This CDR3 is CAWSKSGLNTEAFF. The CDR3 coding sequence is TGTGCCTGGAGTAAATCCGGGTTAAACACTGAAGCTTTCTTT.

The chain couples TRBV7-6 to TRBJ2-6; perhaps TRBD1 as D (5 bases). The CDR3 totals 17 residues. From germline, CDR1 is SGHVS and CDR2 FNYEAQ. The ends were cut back, 5 bases at V and 0 bases at J, with 14 bases in the middle. CDR3: CASSPTDSSSGANVLTF. CDR3 nucleotides: TGTGCCAGCAGCCCCACTGACAGCTCCTCTGGGGCCAACGTCCTGACTTTC.

The CDR3 sequence is CSADREGRNEQFF. In DNA form, the CDR3 reads TGCAGCGCCGACAGGGAAGGGAGGAATGAGCAGTTCTTC. The V call is TRBV29-1, the J call TRBJ2-1, with a weak D call TRBD1 (7 bases). V was trimmed by 7 bases and J by 7 bases, leaving 17 bases between them. The CDR3 sequence is 13 residues long. Germline V gene sequence: CDR1 SQVTM, CDR2 ANQGSEA.

The rearrangement joins TRBV19 to TRBJ2-7; 9 nucleotides agree with TRBD1. Losses at the gene ends were 3 bases for V and 1 base for J; bases not matched to a gene: 1. CDR1 is LNHDA and CDR2 is SQIVND in the germline V gene (reference sequence). This CDR3 comprises 14 residues. CDR3: CASSIGQGSYEQYF. The DNA of the CDR3 is TGTGCCAGTAGTATTGGACAGGGGTCCTACGAGCAGTACTTC.

This chain links TRBV6-5 with TRBJ2-3, with 10 bases lining up with TRBD1. The CDR3 is made up of 16 amino acids. CDR1 is MNHEY, CDR2 SVGAGI, per germline. Trimming at V came to 1 base and at J to 1 base, leaving 2 bases not matched to a gene. In nucleotides, the CDR3 is TGTGCCAGCAGTTACTTGGGGACAGGGGGCACAGATACGCAGTATTTT. Its translation is CASSYLGTGGTDTQYF.

CDR3 coding DNA: TGTGCCAGCAGCACTCGGACAGGGGGCAGATCACCCCTCCACTTT. Amino acid sequence: CASSTRTGGRSPLHF. The gene calls are TRBV7-6 and TRBJ1-6, with TRBD1 matching 11 bases. The CDR3 loop spans 15 amino acids. V lost 5 bases to trimming and J lost 10 bases; unmatched junction nucleotides: 7. Germline V gives CDR1 SGHVS, CDR2 FNYEAQ.

This chain connects TRBV7-6 to TRBJ2-5; TRBD2 matches at 7 bases. The CDR3 contains 16 residues. Germline lookup yields CDR1 SGHVS and CDR2 FNYEAQ. V lost 5 bases, J lost 1 base, and 10 bases stayed unmatched. In DNA form, the CDR3 reads TGTGCCAGCAGCCAAAATGGGGGGGGAACCCAAGAGACCCAGTACTTC. Its translation is CASSQNGGGTQETQYF.

The V and J genes are TRBV18 and TRBJ1-1; D perhaps matches TRBD1 (5 bases). The CDR3 loop spans 13 amino acids. The V end was cut by 1 base, the J end by 8 bases, with 11 bases between. The germline gives CDR1 KGHSH, CDR2 LQKENI. The CDR3 region is CASSPLVGHEAFF. CDR3 in DNA: TGTGCCAGCTCACCACTGGTGGGGCACGAAGCTTTCTTT. The variable domain in full, completed from reference TRBV18 and TRBJ1-1, reads NAGVMQNPRHLVRRRGQEARLRCSPMKGHSHVYWYRQLPEEGLKFMVYLQKENIIDESGMPKERFSAEFPKEGPSILRIQQVVRGDSAAYFCASSPLVGHEAFFGQGTRLTVV.

The chain couples TRBV28 to TRBJ2-1; perhaps TRBD2 as D (6 bases). V dropped 4 bases and J dropped 7 bases, with 20 bases sitting between them. CDR3 size: 16 residues. Per the germline V gene, CDR1 is MDHEN and CDR2 is SYDVKM. CDR3 DNA: TGTGCCAGCAGTTCCCTTCGCGGGAAAATCCTTAATGAGCAGTTCTTC. Residues: CASSSLRGKILNEQFF.

The V call is TRBV28, the J call TRBJ2-3; a weak D match, TRBD1 (6 bases). V lost 5 bases, J lost 7 bases, and 16 bases lay in between. Germline CDR1 MDHEN, CDR2 SYDVKM. CDR3 length: 14 residues. The CDR3 sequence: CASSGADSRHTQYF. Here the CDR3 DNA reads TGTGCCAGCAGTGGGGCGGACAGCCGCCATACGCAGTATTTT.

The chain combines TRBV6-1 with TRBJ1-1; TRBD1 is a possible D gene (6 bases). The CDR3 extends over 13 amino acids. V was pared by 11 bases and J by 5 bases, with 18 bases between. Germline CDR1 MNHNS, CDR2 SASEGT. CDR3: CAAGGRGGTEAFF. The CDR3 DNA is TGTGCCGCGGGGGGCAGGGGAGGTACTGAAGCTTTCTTT.

The rearrangement uses TRBV10-2 and TRBJ2-7; D is possibly TRBD2 (5 bases). CDR1 WSHSY and CDR2 SAAADI come from the germline V gene. The CDR3 totals 12 residues. V was trimmed by 4 bases and J by 3 bases, leaving 7 bases between them. CDR3 nucleotides: TGCGCCAGCAGTGTACGGGGCTACGAGCAGTACTTC. It translates to CASSVRGYEQYF.